This T cell receptor (beta chain) is from a study of blood T cell repertoires in COVID-19. In the study overall: PBMCs, B-cell-depleted T cells, or T cells were the source of the cDNA or gDNA that made up the material.

The V end was cut by 6 bases, the J end by 3 bases, with 17 bases between. The CDR3 extends over 15 amino acids. Germline V gene lookup returns CDR1 MNHEY and CDR2 SVGAGI. As processed by the authors: Cell counts per sample came from amplifying reference gene primers. Repertoires were generated with immunoSEQ multiplex PCR, while TCRdb's copy carries only in-frame clones and drops some. V and J calls and clone size come straight from that table; D and trimming were deduced from the DNA. The sample lists roughly 500,000 clones; approximately 90% were seen once. The specimen sequenced was PBMCs or T cells enriched from blood (not recorded which). This sequence originates from a woman aged 55-69 years who had recovered from COVID-19. The rearrangement links TRBV6-5 to TRBJ1-2, with unresolved D. The CDR3 loop reads CASRVRGNSHYGYTF. The DNA for the CDR3 is TGTGCCAGCAGAGTACGGGGTAATTCGCACTATGGCTACACCTTC.